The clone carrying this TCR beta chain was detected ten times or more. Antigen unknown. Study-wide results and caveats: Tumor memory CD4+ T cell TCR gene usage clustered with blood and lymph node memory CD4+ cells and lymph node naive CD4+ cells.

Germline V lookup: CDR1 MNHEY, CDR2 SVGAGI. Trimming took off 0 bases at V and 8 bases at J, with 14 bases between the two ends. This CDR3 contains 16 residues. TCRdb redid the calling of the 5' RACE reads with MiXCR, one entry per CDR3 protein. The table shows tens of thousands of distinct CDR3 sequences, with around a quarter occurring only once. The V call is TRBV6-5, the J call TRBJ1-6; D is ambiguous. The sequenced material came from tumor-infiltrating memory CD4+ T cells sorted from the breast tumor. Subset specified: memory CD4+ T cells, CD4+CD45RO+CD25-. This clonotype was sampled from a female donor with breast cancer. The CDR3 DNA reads TGTGCCAGCAGTTACTCGATCCCAAGGAAGGATTCACCCCTCCACTTT. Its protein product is CASSYSIPRKDSPLHF.